The rows below give T cell receptor beta chains drawn from one sample of a study of cytomegalovirus exposure and HLA in healthy donors. The table came from immunoSEQ multiplex PCR; TCRdb's copy has only in-frame clones and leaves some out. The top ten hold approximately 1% of the sample, which has 250,000 to 300,000 clones, just over 85% seen once. The sample taken for sequencing was PBMCs. The receptors shown here come from a woman under 30 in good health and CMV-seronegative. Both conserved end residues are part of each CDR3. Fields, in order: clone size, D gene, V gene, J gene, CDR3 DNA, CDR3 protein. A D gene is named only where the DNA matches it firmly. Not all rows give a size; the values are once, few, many and, for expanded clones, a class.

>-|-|TRBV4-1|TRBJ2-1
TGCGCCAGCAACTTCCTCCCGGGGTCTTACAATGAGCAGTTCTTC
CASNFLPGSYNEQFF
>-|TRBD2|TRBV6-5|TRBJ2-1
TGTGCCAGCAGTTACTCGACTAGCGGGCACAATGAGCAGTTCTTC
CASSYSTSGHNEQFF
>-|-|TRBV6-5|TRBJ1-1
TGTGCCATAAATTCCCGCGGGGGCTCTGAAGCTTTCTTT
CAINSRGGSEAFF
>-|-|TRBV30|TRBJ1-3
TGTGCCTGGAATAGAGTCTCTGGAAACACCATATATTTT
CAWNRVSGNTIYF
>-|TRBD2|TRBV10-3|TRBJ2-7
TGTGCCATCAGTGACCCTAGCGGGGGGGCCTACGAGCAGTACTTC
CAISDPSGGAYEQYF
>-|TRBD2|TRBV6-1|TRBJ2-7
TGTGCCAGCAGTGAAGCGCCAGCGGGAGTTGAGTACGAGCAGTACTTC
CASSEAPAGVEYEQYF
>-|TRBD2|TRBV27|TRBJ2-7
TGTGCCAGCAGTTTACGGGGACTAGTTTACGAGCAGTACTTC
CASSLRGLVYEQYF
>-|-|TRBV5-1|TRBJ1-2
TGCGCCAGCAGCTTGAGATGGGGGGGTAACTATGGCTACACCTTC
CASSLRWGGNYGYTF
>-|TRBD1|TRBV18|TRBJ2-7
TGTGCCAGCTCTAGACAGGGTAACCACGAGCAGTACTTC
CASSRQGNHEQYF
>-|TRBD2|TRBV4-1|TRBJ2-1
TGCGCCAGCAGCCCCACCGGACTAGCGATCAATGAGCAGTTCTTC
CASSPTGLAINEQFF
>-|TRBD1|TRBV18|TRBJ2-2
TGTGCCAGCTCCAGGACAGGGTATCAAACCGGGGAGCTGTTTTTT
CASSRTGYQTGELFF
>-|TRBD1|TRBV6-1|TRBJ2-3
TGTGCCAGCAGTGACGGACAGGCCCGGAGCACAGATACGCAGTATTTT
CASSDGQARSTDTQYF
>-|-|TRBV5-1|TRBJ1-1
TGCGCCAGCAGCTTGGCCGTGGTGCGAGGGACTGAAGCTTTCTTT
CASSLAVVRGTEAFF
>-|-|TRBV5-6|TRBJ1-5
TGTGCCAGCAGCCTATCTAATCAGCCCCAGCATTTT
CASSLSNQPQHF
>-|TRBD2|TRBV9|TRBJ2-3
TGTGCCAGCAGCGTAGCGGCGGGAGCAGGCACAGATACGCAGTATTTT
CASSVAAGAGTDTQYF
>few|-|TRBV11-3|TRBJ1-2
TGTGCCAGCAGCGCCGGACTTGGACATGGCTACACCTTC
CASSAGLGHGYTF
>-|TRBD2|TRBV5-8|TRBJ2-5
TGTGCCAGCAGCTTGGACGGTAGCGGGAGAGGTTTTGAAGAGACCCAGTACTTC
CASSLDGSGRGFEETQYF
>-|TRBD1|TRBV7-9|TRBJ1-2
TGTGCCAGCAGCTTCGACAGGGGTGGAGGCTACACCTTC
CASSFDRGGGYTF
>-|TRBD2|TRBV7-8|TRBJ2-7
TGTGCCAGCAGCTTAGGACGGGGGAGGGCATACGAGCAGTACTTC
CASSLGRGRAYEQYF
>once|-|TRBV30|TRBJ2-7
TGTGCCTTCCGGGCGGAGAGGGGGTCCTACGAGCAGTACTTC
CAFRAERGSYEQYF
>-|TRBD2|TRBV7-8|TRBJ2-5
TGTGCCAGCAGCTTAATAGCGGGGGGCCAAGAGACCCAGTACTTC
CASSLIAGGQETQYF
>-|TRBD2|TRBV13|TRBJ2-7
TGTGCCAGCAGCTTAACCCGGGAGGGGTTAAGCGACGAGCAGTACTTC
CASSLTREGLSDEQYF
>-|-|TRBV19|TRBJ2-1
TGTGCCAGTAGTAACCGGCCCCAGGTCTACAATGAGCAGTTCTTC
CASSNRPQVYNEQFF
>few|TRBD1|TRBV11-3|TRBJ1-2
TGTGCCAGCAGCGGACAGGCCGTCTATGGCTACACCTTC
CASSGQAVYGYTF
>-|-|TRBV5-1|TRBJ1-1
TGCGCCAGCAGCTTAAAGGTCCAGGGTATAACTGAAGCTTTCTTT
CASSLKVQGITEAFF
>-|TRBD1|TRBV5-1|TRBJ2-7
TGCGCCAGCAGCTTGACAGGGGGCTTCGAGCAGTACTTC
CASSLTGGFEQYF
>-|TRBD1|TRBV2|TRBJ1-2
TGTGCCAGCAGCGAGAGACAGGGAATTCGGGGCTACACCTTC
CASSERQGIRGYTF
>once|-|TRBV27|TRBJ2-2
TGTGCCAGCAGTTCTTTCGTTCCCGTGAACACCGGGGAGCTGTTTTTT
CASSSFVPVNTGELFF
>-|-|TRBV7-3|TRBJ2-2
TGTGCCAGCAGCTTAACCGCCAGGGGGAACACCGGGGAGCTGTTTTTT
CASSLTARGNTGELFF
>-|TRBD1|TRBV2|TRBJ1-5
TGTGCCAGCAGGACCGGGACAGGGAATCAGCCCCAGCATTTT
CASRTGTGNQPQHF
>once|-|TRBV7-3|TRBJ2-6
TGTGCCAGCAGTTCCAGGTTGAGCTCTGGGGCCAACGTCCTGACTTTC
CASSSRLSSGANVLTF
>-|-|TRBV7-2|TRBJ2-2
TGTGCCAGCAGCTTGTCACCGGGGAACACCGGGGAGCTGTTTTTT
CASSLSPGNTGELFF
>-|-|TRBV18|TRBJ2-7
TGTGCCAGCTCACCCGCCGCGGAATACGAGCAGTACTTC
CASSPAAEYEQYF
>-|TRBD1|TRBV6-5|TRBJ1-4
TGTGCCAGCAGTTACTCGACAGGGGAGGCTAATGAAAAACTGTTTTTT
CASSYSTGEANEKLFF
>once|TRBD1|TRBV6-1|TRBJ2-7
TGTGCCAGCAGTGAAGCGTCGACAGGGGGCTACGAGCAGTACTTC
CASSEASTGGYEQYF
>-|TRBD1|TRBV29-1|TRBJ1-1
TGCAGCGAAAGGACAGGAAATGGTGAAGCTTTCTTT
CSERTGNGEAFF
>-|TRBD1|TRBV5-1|TRBJ2-7
TGCGCCAGCAGCTCCGGGACAGTGGAAGCCGAGCAGTACTTC
CASSSGTVEAEQYF
>-|-|TRBV4-2|TRBJ2-3
TGTGCCAGCAGCCAAGAAGAATCTTGGACTATGCCTCACCATGGGTATACGCAGTATTTT
CASSQEESWTMPHHGYTQYF
>-|-|TRBV12-5|TRBJ2-2
TGTGCTAGTGGTAAAGGACAAGGAACCGGGGAGCTGTTTTTT
CASGKGQGTGELFF
>-|TRBD1|TRBV7-9|TRBJ1-5
TGTGCCAGCAGCTTAGGGCAGGGGGAGAGAAATCAGCCCCAGCATTTT
CASSLGQGERNQPQHF
>-|-|TRBV7-8|TRBJ1-5
TGTGCCAGCAGCTACAGTGTAAATCAGCCCCAGCATTTT
CASSYSVNQPQHF
>once|-|TRBV4-1|TRBJ2-7
TGCGCCAGCAGCCAAGAGACCCGAGCGGCCGTGGCCTACGAGCAGTACTTC
CASSQETRAAVAYEQYF
>-|-|TRBV11-2|TRBJ1-1
TGTGCCAGCAGCTTAGGCATGGTGGCGAACACTGAAGCTTTCTTT
CASSLGMVANTEAFF
>few|TRBD1|TRBV9|TRBJ1-6
TGTGCCACCCCTGGGGACAGGGCTTCACCCCTCCACTTT
CATPGDRASPLHF
>-|-|TRBV29-1|TRBJ1-2
TGCAGCGTTGAGAACAGGGCCTATGGCTACACCTTC
CSVENRAYGYTF
>-|TRBD2|TRBV18|TRBJ2-5
TGTGCCAGCTCACCATATCTAGCGGGAGAGGGAGAGACCCAGTACTTC
CASSPYLAGEGETQYF
>-|TRBD1|TRBV5-1|TRBJ2-7
TGCGCCAGCAGCTTGCAGGGGGTACTCAACGAGCAGTACTTC
CASSLQGVLNEQYF
>-|TRBD2|TRBV27|TRBJ2-1
TGTGCCACCACCCCCGGGAGGGGGAGAGGTCTCGAGCAGTTCTTC
CATTPGRGRGLEQFF
>-|TRBD2|TRBV9|TRBJ2-7
TGTGCCAGCAGCGGGCCGGGCGGGAGGAGCTCCTACGAGCAGTACTTC
CASSGPGGRSSYEQYF